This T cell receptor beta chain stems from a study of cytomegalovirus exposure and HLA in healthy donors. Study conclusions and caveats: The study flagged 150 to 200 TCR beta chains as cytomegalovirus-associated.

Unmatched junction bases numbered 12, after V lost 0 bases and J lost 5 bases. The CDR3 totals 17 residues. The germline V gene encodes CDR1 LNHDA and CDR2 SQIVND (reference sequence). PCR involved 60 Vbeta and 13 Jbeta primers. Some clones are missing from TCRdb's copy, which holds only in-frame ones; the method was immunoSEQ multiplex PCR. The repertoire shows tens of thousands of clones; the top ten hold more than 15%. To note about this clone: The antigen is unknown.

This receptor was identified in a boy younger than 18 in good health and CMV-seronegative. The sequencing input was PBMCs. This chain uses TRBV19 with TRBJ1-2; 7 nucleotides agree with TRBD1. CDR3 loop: CASSIDQGGRVPYGYTF. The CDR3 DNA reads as TGTGCCAGTAGTATAGATCAGGGGGGACGCGTGCCGTATGGCTACACCTTC.